This entry lists 18 T cell receptor beta chains sequenced from one sample in a study of cytomegalovirus exposure and HLA in healthy donors. PCR used 60 Vbeta primers and 13 Jbeta primers. This table comes from immunoSEQ multiplex PCR, and its TCRdb copy is limited to in-frame clones, with some not included. The repertoire consists of 100,000 to 150,000 clones, with more than 75% occurring once and the leading ten covering roughly 2%. The specimen was PBMCs. The source of these receptors is a man between 18 and 29 years old in good health and CMV-seronegative.

V usage is TRBV20-1 and J usage is TRBJ2-4; the D gene is possibly TRBD2 (5 bases). CDR3 length: 11 amino acids. CDR1 is DFQATT, CDR2 SNEGSKA, per germline (reference sequence). The V gene lost 5 bases and the J gene lost 9 bases, with 11 bases spanning the gap. CDR3 protein: CSAQTAGIQYF. The CDR3 bases are TGCAGTGCTCAAACGGCGGGCATTCAGTACTTC.

The rearrangement joins TRBV5-1 to TRBJ2-5; TRBD1 aligns across 11 bases. The V and J ends lost 3 bases and 1 base, in that order; junction bases with no gene match: 5. CDR3 length: 16 amino acids. CDR1 and CDR2 from the germline V gene are SGHRS and YFSETQ. The CDR3 spells CASSSAGTGGQETQYF. CDR3 nucleotides: TGCGCCAGCAGCTCCGCCGGGACAGGGGGCCAAGAGACCCAGTACTTC.

This rearrangement joins TRBV7-2 to TRBJ1-1; weak D call: TRBD1 (5 bases). V was pared by 1 base and J by 4 bases, with 13 bases between. Germline-derived CDR1 and CDR2 are SGHTA and FQGNSA. The CDR3 spans 15 residues. CDR3 in DNA: TGTGCCAGCAGCTTAGTCGGCCTGGGGCCCACTGAAGCTTTCTTT. Translated: CASSLVGLGPTEAFF.

The J gene is TRBJ1-3, the V gene TRBV7-9; 9 nucleotides line up with TRBD1. The germline V gene encodes CDR1 SEHNR and CDR2 FQNEAQ (reference sequence). This CDR3 region has 15 residues. Trimming took 5 bases from V and 2 from J; bases not matched to a gene: 4. The CDR3 DNA reads as TGTGCCAGCAGCCTAGGGACAGGGACTGGAAACACCATATATTTT. Amino acid sequence: CASSLGTGTGNTIYF.

The J gene is TRBJ2-1, the V gene TRBV10-3; maybe TRBD2 (6 bases). This CDR3 spans 15 amino acids. V was pared by 6 bases and J by 2 bases, with 14 bases between. Germline CDR1 and CDR2: ENHRY and SYGVKD. The CDR3 protein is CAIRAGTSPYNEQFF. CDR3 nucleotides: TGTGCCATCAGAGCCGGGACTTCCCCCTACAATGAGCAGTTCTTC.

The chain employs TRBV7-9 and TRBJ1-3; 7 bases align to TRBD1. The CDR3 covers 16 residues. Losses at the gene ends were 1 base for V and 2 bases for J; bases not matched to a gene: 5. The germline V gene encodes CDR1 SEHNR and CDR2 FQNEAQ (reference sequence). The CDR3 loop is CASSLGTGEAGNTIYF. CDR3 in DNA: TGTGCCAGCAGCTTAGGTACAGGGGAGGCTGGAAACACCATATATTTT.

V is TRBV13 and J is TRBJ2-7, with 7 bases identical to TRBD1. The CDR3 sequence is 14 residues long. V lost 6 bases, J lost 1 base, and 6 bases stayed unmatched. Germline V lookup: CDR1 PRHDT, CDR2 FYEKMQ (reference sequence). Written as DNA, the CDR3 is TGTGCCAGCAGTTCGGGACAGCGTTCCTACGAGCAGTACTTC. Translating it yields CASSSGQRSYEQYF.

The V gene is TRBV29-1, the J gene TRBJ1-1; D is uncertain. Trimming shortened V by 5 bases and J by 1 base, and 11 bases separated the two germline ends. This CDR3 comprises 13 residues. Germline-derived CDR1 and CDR2 are SQVTM and ANQGSEA. CDR3 residues: CSVYVAKNTEAFF. The CDR3 nucleotides are TGCAGCGTTTACGTGGCCAAGAACACTGAAGCTTTCTTT.

The chain links TRBV4-1 to TRBJ2-7; 8 positions match TRBD2. Germline-derived CDR1 and CDR2 are MGHRA and YSYEKL. V lost 2 bases and J lost 3; bases outside the gene matches: 6. The CDR3 consists of 15 residues. The CDR3 loop reads CASSQRISGVYEQYF. As DNA, the CDR3 is TGCGCCAGCAGCCAAAGGATTAGCGGGGTCTACGAGCAGTACTTC.

This clone occurred a few times. V and J are TRBV6-1 and TRBJ1-1, with D tentatively TRBD1 (5 bases). The germline V gene encodes CDR1 MNHNS and CDR2 SASEGT. The CDR3 has 13 residues. Between the trimmed V and J ends, which lost 4 bases and 2 bases, there was a span of 8 bases. The CDR3 is CASSVWGNTEAFF. The CDR3 DNA reads as TGTGCCAGCAGTGTATGGGGCAACACTGAAGCTTTCTTT.

V gene TRBV7-2 combines with J gene TRBJ2-2; possible D gene TRBD2, 6 bases. The ends were cut back, 0 bases at V and 1 base at J, with 6 bases in the middle. Germline V CDR1 and CDR2: SGHTA, FQGNSA. The CDR3 has 15 amino acids. CDR3 sequence (DNA): TGTGCCAGCAGCTTAGCTAGCGGGAACACCGGGGAGCTGTTTTTT. This sequence encodes CASSLASGNTGELFF.

This clone was observed a few times. V gene TRBV5-4 combines with J gene TRBJ2-2, with D perhaps TRBD1 (5 bases). With 6 bases removed from V and 1 base from J, the gap between germline ends came to 22 bases. The CDR3 is 18 residues long. Looked up from germline, CDR1 is SGHNT and CDR2 is YYREEE (reference sequence). CDR3 residues: CASTPNPLRTRNTGELFF. The CDR3 region has the DNA TGTGCCAGCACCCCGAACCCGCTTCGGACAAGGAACACCGGGGAGCTGTTTTTT.

The chain is built from TRBV7-8 and TRBJ1-1; no definite D call. The CDR3 runs to 13 residues. The germline gives CDR1 SGHVS, CDR2 FQNEAQ. V shed 2 bases and J shed 3 bases, with 7 bases lying between them. This chain's CDR3 is CASSLTTDTEAFF. DNA for the CDR3: TGTGCCAGCAGCTTAACTACGGACACTGAAGCTTTCTTT.

This clone was seen a handful of times. The chain is built from TRBV5-6 and TRBJ1-1; 9 positions agree with TRBD1. Germline CDR1 and CDR2: SGHDT and YYEEEE. J lost 4 bases, V lost 0 bases, and 7 bases had no gene match. There are 16 residues in the CDR3. The CDR3 DNA reads TGTGCCAGCAGCTTGGCCGAGACAGGGGGGGCCACTGAAGCTTTCTTT. Translated, it gives CASSLAETGGATEAFF. Full variable domain (remainder filled in from reference TRBV5-6 and TRBJ1-1): DAGVTQSPTHLIKTRGQQVTLRCSPKSGHDTVSWYQQALGQGPQFIFQYYEEEERQRGNFPDRFSGHQFPNYSSELNVNALLLGDSALYLCASSLAETGGATEAFFGQGTRLTVV.

The V and J genes are TRBV13 and TRBJ2-2; 8 nucleotides align to TRBD1. The germline V gene encodes CDR1 PRHDT and CDR2 FYEKMQ (reference sequence). V trimming: 5 bases; J trimming: 0 bases; junction bases outside the gene matches: 8. The CDR3 totals 17 residues. CDR3 residues: CASSHGDRFSNTGELFF. CDR3 nucleotide sequence: TGTGCCAGCAGCCACGGGGACAGGTTCTCGAACACCGGGGAGCTGTTTTTT.

The rearrangement joins TRBV19 to TRBJ1-5; 8 bases map to TRBD1. The length of the CDR3 is 15 residues. Germline trimming cut 7 bases from V and 2 bases from J; bases unmatched to any gene: 7. Germline V gene data show CDR1 as LNHDA and CDR2 as SQIVND (reference sequence). The CDR3 reads CASKQGDHGNQPQHF. The CDR3 DNA reads as TGTGCCAGTAAACAGGGGGATCACGGCAATCAGCCCCAGCATTTT.

The chain has TRBV7-6 and TRBJ2-1; 15 bases line up with TRBD2. Trimming removed 1 base from V and 7 bases from J; junction bases left unmatched: 8. CDR3 length equals 18 residues. Germline V lookup: CDR1 SGHVS, CDR2 FNYEAQ. CDR3 residues: CASSLGPGTSGGQNEQFF. CDR3 DNA: TGTGCCAGCAGCTTAGGTCCCGGGACTAGCGGGGGGCAAAATGAGCAGTTCTTC.

This clone turned up a few times. The chain joins TRBV19 to TRBJ2-1; 16 bases are a match to TRBD2. The CDR3 contains 19 residues. Trimming took 7 bases from V and 4 from J; bases not matched to a gene: 13. Germline CDR1 is LNHDA and CDR2 is SQIVND (reference sequence). This chain's CDR3 is CASTQFGTSGGVLYNEQFF. The CDR3 DNA follows: TGTGCCAGTACGCAATTCGGGACTAGCGGGGGGGTCCTTTACAATGAGCAGTTCTTC.